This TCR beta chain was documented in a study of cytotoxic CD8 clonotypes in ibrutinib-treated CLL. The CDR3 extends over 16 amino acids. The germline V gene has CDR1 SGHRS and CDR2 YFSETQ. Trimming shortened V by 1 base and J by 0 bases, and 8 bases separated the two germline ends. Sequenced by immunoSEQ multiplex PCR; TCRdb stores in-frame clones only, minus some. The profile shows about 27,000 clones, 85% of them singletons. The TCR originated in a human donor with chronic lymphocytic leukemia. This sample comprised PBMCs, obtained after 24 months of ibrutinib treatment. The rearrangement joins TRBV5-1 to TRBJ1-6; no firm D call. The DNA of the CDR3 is TGCGCCAGCAGCTTGACCGCTAGCTCCTATAATTCACCCCTCCACTTT. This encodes CASSLTASSYNSPLHF.